Below, 19 T cell receptor beta chains from the same sample are listed, as sequenced in a study of blood T cells in healthy people across ages. A second PCR of 7 to 11 cycles used a sample-barcoded 5' primer and a J-beta primer mix. TCRdb reprocessed the 5' RACE reads via MiXCR and lists one record per CDR3 protein. The table shows approximately 1.5 million distinct CDR3 sequences, with roughly 32% occurring only once. The sequencing sample was made of blood. All receptors derive from a woman in her thirties in good health.

This clonotype was picked up a small number of times. The rearrangement uses TRBV5-1 and TRBJ2-5, with 10 bases lining up with TRBD1. The CDR3 length is 17 residues. After removal of 3 bases from V and 0 bases from J, the junction contained 8 bases not matched to a gene. The germline V gene encodes CDR1 SGHRS and CDR2 YFSETQ. CDR3 in DNA: TGCGCCAGCAGCTCCCCCGAGGACAGGGGGTACCAAGAGACCCAGTACTTC. Encoded protein: CASSSPEDRGYQETQYF.

Worth noting for this clonotype: One end of the junction fails to match germline, which may point to a read error. The chain couples TRBV7-2 to TRBJ2-3; D is unresolved. Germline V gene lookup returns CDR1 SGHTA and CDR2 FQGNSA. The CDR3 contains 14 residues. The CDR3 DNA reads as TGTACCAGCAGCTTATGGACGCTCACAGACACGCAGTATTTT. It codes for CTSSLWTLTDTQYF.

This clonotype was counted a single time. This chain connects TRBV20-1 to TRBJ1-6, with D possibly being TRBD1 (5 bases). The CDR3 runs to 13 residues. Germline V gene lookup returns CDR1 DFQATT and CDR2 SNEGSKA (reference sequence). Trimming removed 5 bases at V and 12 bases at J, with 17 bases between. This CDR3 is CSAWAPGGRPLHF. The CDR3 DNA sequence: TGCAGTGCTTGGGCACCTGGGGGGAGACCCCTCCACTTT.

This clonotype was recorded at least ten times. The chain recombines TRBV12-3 or TRBV12-4 with TRBJ2-3; D ambiguous. The CDR3 spans 14 residues. Trimming cost V 2 bases and J 4 bases, with 10 bases left between them. For the CDR3, the DNA is TGTGCCAGCAGTTTAACTGGGTGGGCAGATACGCAGTATTTT. Protein product: CASSLTGWADTQYF.

This clonotype was detected many times. The chain carries TRBV7-2 and TRBJ2-1; 8 nucleotides line up with TRBD2. The CDR3 covers 13 residues. From germline, CDR1 is SGHTA and CDR2 FQGNSA. V lost 2 bases to trimming and J lost 10 bases; unmatched junction nucleotides: 4. The CDR3 here is CASSLPGGGEQFF. The CDR3 DNA is TGTGCCAGCAGCTTACCGGGAGGGGGGGAGCAGTTCTTC. Combining the CDR3 with reference TRBV7-2 and TRBJ2-1 gives the whole variable domain GAGVSQSPSNKVTEKGKDVELRCDPISGHTALYWYRQSLGQGLEFLIYFQGNSAPDKSGLPSDRFSAERTGGSVSTLTIQRTQQEDSAVYLCASSLPGGGEQFFGPGTRLTVL.

The rearrangement links TRBV7-9 to TRBJ2-7, with TRBD2 identical over 9 bases. CDR1 is SEHNR, CDR2 FQNEAQ, per germline (reference sequence). This CDR3 is 13 amino acids long. The V segment lost 5 bases and the J segment 6 bases; nucleotides outside the gene matches: 5. The CDR3 DNA is TGTGCCAGCAGCATTAGCGGGAGTGGCGAGCAGTACTTC. Translating it yields CASSISGSGEQYF.

Comment on this clonotype: Possible read error: a much larger clone is one base away. The gene calls are TRBV4-1 and TRBJ2-5, with 10 bases that match TRBD1. Germline values: CDR1 MGHRA, CDR2 YSYEKL. The CDR3 covers 15 residues. Trimming removed 2 bases from V and 4 bases from J; junction bases left unmatched: 4. For the CDR3, the DNA is TGCGCCAGCAGCCAAAGACAGGGGGCCGGAGAGACCCAGTACTTC. Its protein product is CASSQRQGAGETQYF.

Here the CDR3 reads CASSDKALGRHSYNEQFF. In nucleotides, the CDR3 is TGTGCCAGCAGTGACAAGGCTCTAGGTCGCCACTCCTACAATGAGCAGTTCTTC. The V gene is TRBV6-4, the J gene TRBJ2-1; D remains ambiguous. This CDR3 region has 18 residues. Germline values: CDR1 MRHNA, CDR2 SNTAGT. Trimming pared 2 bases from V and 0 bases from J, leaving 17 bases between.

The CDR3 nucleotides are TGTGCCAGCAGCTCAAGGAGATTTTACAATGAGCAGTTCTTC. This sequence encodes CASSSRRFYNEQFF. The J gene is TRBJ2-1, the V gene TRBV7-3; unclear D gene. The CDR3 consists of 14 residues. The germline gives CDR1 SGHTA, CDR2 FQGTGA. The V gene lost 4 bases and the J gene lost 4 bases, with 11 bases spanning the gap.

This clonotype turned up a few times. V usage is TRBV4-2 and J usage is TRBJ2-3, with 11 nucleotides matching TRBD2. This CDR3 has 18 amino acids. Germline V lookup: CDR1 LGHNA, CDR2 YNFKEQ. Trimming removed 0 bases from V and 4 bases from J; junction bases left unmatched: 9. The CDR3 region is CASSQDTPYSGGADTQYF. The CDR3 coding sequence is TGTGCCAGCAGCCAAGATACGCCCTATAGCGGGGGGGCAGATACGCAGTATTTT.

The V call is TRBV3-1, the J call TRBJ1-2, with D maybe TRBD1 (5 bases). Germline V gene lookup returns CDR1 LGHDT and CDR2 YNNKEL (reference sequence). Trimming left V 1 base short and J 5 bases short, with 11 bases between. The CDR3 spans 14 residues. The CDR3 is CASSQVGGRYGYTF. CDR3 in DNA: TGTGCCAGCAGCCAAGTGGGGGGGAGGTATGGCTACACCTTC.

Note on this clonotype: At one end, the junction sequence differs from germline, possibly due to a read error. The rearrangement links TRBV29-1 to TRBJ2-1; D is perhaps TRBD1 (6 bases). Germline V lookup: CDR1 SQVTM, CDR2 ANQGSEA. The CDR3 spans 13 residues. As DNA, the CDR3 is TGCAGCGTCGAAGGGCAGGGGCGAGAGACCCAGTTCTTC. This translates into CSVEGQGRETQFF.

There are many counts of this clonotype. This chain uses TRBV20-1 with TRBJ2-3; 8 nucleotides align to TRBD2. CDR3 length equals 16 residues. Germline loops: CDR1 DFQATT, CDR2 SNEGSKA (reference sequence). With V trimmed by 6 bases and J by 2 bases, 13 bases remained unmatched. CDR3 coding DNA: TGCAGTGCGCAAATACTAGCGGAGCGATACACAGATACGCAGTATTTT. Residues: CSAQILAERYTDTQYF.

The chain joins TRBV4-2 to TRBJ2-5; perhaps TRBD1 as D (6 bases). Trimming cost V 4 bases and J 5 bases, with 11 bases left between them. The CDR3 runs to 13 residues. CDR1 LGHNA and CDR2 YNFKEQ come from the germline V gene. The CDR3 DNA sequence: TGTGCCAGCAGCCGACAGAGGGGGGAGACCCAGTACTTC. This codes for CASSRQRGETQYF.

This clonotype was seen a handful of times. J is TRBJ1-1 and V is TRBV7-9; D is undetermined. Trimming left V 2 bases short and J 0 bases short, with 7 bases between. The germline V gene encodes CDR1 SEHNR and CDR2 FQNEAQ (reference sequence). The length of the CDR3 is 14 residues. CDR3 loop: CASSLLSVNTEAFF. The DNA for the CDR3 is TGTGCCAGCAGCTTACTATCGGTGAACACTGAAGCTTTCTTT.

This clonotype was seen many times. V and J are TRBV4-1 and TRBJ2-2; D is unclear. V dropped 0 bases and J dropped 8 bases, with 13 bases sitting between them. This CDR3 region has 15 residues. Germline CDR1 reads MGHRA; CDR2 reads YSYEKL. This CDR3 reads CASSQETLRGGELFF. For the CDR3, the DNA is TGCGCCAGCAGCCAAGAGACACTCAGAGGAGGGGAGCTGTTTTTT.

This clonotype was seen just once. The chain employs TRBV20-1 and TRBJ2-5, with D uncertain. V was pared by 2 bases and J by 1 base, with 20 bases between. CDR3 length: 17 amino acids. Germline V gene data show CDR1 as DFQATT and CDR2 as SNEGSKA (reference sequence). The CDR3 DNA reads TGCAGTGCTAGATCCCCGAGACACCCGATACCCCAAGAGACCCAGTACTTC. Its translation: CSARSPRHPIPQETQYF.

Notes on this clonotype: This clone may be a read error of a much larger clone one base away. The chain couples TRBV5-1 to TRBJ2-7, with D unclear. Trimming removed 4 bases at V and 2 bases at J, with 13 bases between. The CDR3 has 14 residues. Germline V gives CDR1 SGHRS, CDR2 YFSETQ. The CDR3 sequence: CASSVAGTPYEQYF. The CDR3 DNA reads as TGCGCCAGCAGCGTGGCCGGCACACCCTACGAGCAGTACTTC.

V and J are TRBV20-1 and TRBJ1-2; D gene uncertain. The CDR3 sequence is 12 residues long. Germline CDR1 is DFQATT and CDR2 is SNEGSKA (reference sequence). The germline V and J ends were trimmed by 0 bases and 5 bases, with 7 bases remaining between them. The CDR3 DNA reads TGCAGTGCTAGAGAGGCAGCTTATGGCTACACCTTC. As protein: CSAREAAYGYTF.